This TCR beta chain was recovered during a study of blood T cell repertoires in COVID-19 (dated by TCRdb to 2018 to 2020). Study-wide context: Samples covering the acute and convalescent phases of COVID-19 were provided by collaborators in the United States, Italy and Spain. The material from the prospective study consisted of cDNA or gDNA derived from T cells, B-cell-depleted T cells, or PBMCs. Subjects who had been exposed to COVID-19, were actively infected with it, or had recovered from it provided the deeply sampled blood TCRbeta repertoires that made up the dataset. A freely available public database, intended as a resource for researchers studying the immune response to SARS-CoV-2, is where the repertoires were released. Samples were obtained from the ongoing ImmuneRACE study (first 160 participants) and from approximately 1,200 subjects provided by 6 global collaborators. Sample metadata almost always included a de-identified subject ID, COVID-19 status, age in years and sex. Where available, HLA class I and class II types were obtained from metadata supplied by the sample provider rather than from assay-based typing.

Study-wide conclusions, independent of this receptor: How much clinical and demographic metadata was included differed by source and by participant, and the metadata was provided uncurated.

V loses 3 bases at its end and J loses 6 bases; junction bases beyond the gene matches: 6. CDR1 MGHRA and CDR2 YSYEKL were looked up in the germline V gene. From the cysteine through the phenylalanine, the CDR3 covers 15 amino acids. CDR3 DNA is the only sequence kept; it has 45 bases, read in frame from the first base. Whole blood was collected in K2EDTA tubes by collaborating institutions according to the institutions' own protocols. For TCRbeta analysis, collaborators shipped samples in one of three forms: frozen whole blood, isolated PBMCs, or DNA extracted from either of those sample types. This clone has a single count. Its antigen has not been determined. No base qualities exist here, and no much larger clone lies one base off it. TCRbeta CDR3 regions were amplified from genomic DNA using the immunoSEQ Assay, a bias-controlled multiplex PCR. As for the authors' bioinformatics: The number of nucleated cells in each sample was estimated from the amplification of reference gene primers within the assay. To quantify the absolute abundance of each unique TCRbeta CDR3 rearrangement, sequence reads were collapsed and filtered. Productive Simpson clonality was computed per sample as the square root of Simpson's diversity index over productive rearrangements. Drawn from immuneACCESS, this table holds only the in-frame rearrangements with V and J called that TCRdb kept. Clones are partly lost; checked studies trace under half to an unresolved V gene and leave the rest unexplained. V and J calls and clone size are as listed in that table; D and trimming were resolved from the DNA. A total of about 190,000 clones appear in this sample, approximately 84% of them only once. Clones ranked in the top ten supply approximately 5% of the sample.

Sequenced: peripheral blood. This receptor chain uses TRBV4-1 and TRBJ2-2; 8 bases in between match TRBD2. The clonotype was recovered from a woman aged 70-85 years with active or convalescent COVID-19. The CDR3 protein sequence reads: CASSHLAGGAGELFF. The DNA sequence reads TGCGCCAGCAGCCACCTAGCGGGTGGGGCCGGGGAGCTGTTTTTT.